The 25 T cell receptor beta chains presented below share a single source sample, sequenced in a study of T cell responses to AZD1222 COVID-19 vaccine. Sequencing was performed with immunoSEQ multiplex PCR; in TCRdb, only in-frame clones are kept and a portion is missing. The sample includes 150,000 to 180,000 clones, roughly nine tenths of them seen just once. The input for sequencing was peripheral blood, taken on day 0 of MenACWY control vaccination. Receptors were obtained from an adult in good health.

This chain uses TRBV7-6 with TRBJ2-2; 10 nucleotides line up with TRBD2. The trim removed 5 bases at V and 5 bases at J, leaving 11 bases unmatched. Germline values: CDR1 SGHVS, CDR2 FNYEAQ. The CDR3 has 17 amino acids. CDR3 DNA: TGTGCCAGCAGCGGATATAAGCGGGAGGGGTGGACCGGGGAGCTGTTTTTT. Its translation: CASSGYKREGWTGELFF.

The chain carries TRBV5-1 and TRBJ1-2, with D perhaps matching TRBD1 (5 bases). The CDR3 extends over 14 amino acids. The germline V gene has CDR1 SGHRS and CDR2 YFSETQ. V was shortened by 0 bases and J by 8 bases, with 14 bases between the two germline ends. CDR3 nucleotides: TGCGCCAGCAGCTTGGAAGGGGCCGGCTTCGGCTACACCTTC. Encoded protein: CASSLEGAGFGYTF.

This rearrangement joins TRBV9 to TRBJ1-6; 10 nucleotides align to TRBD1. Germline CDR1 SGDLS, CDR2 YYNGEE. The CDR3 is 16 amino acids. J lost 7 bases, V lost 3 bases, and 7 bases had no gene match. CDR3 amino acids: CASSGTTGGPNSPLHF. The DNA of the CDR3 is TGTGCCAGCAGCGGAACGACAGGGGGCCCGAATTCACCCCTCCACTTT. The whole variable domain, remainder taken from reference TRBV9 and TRBJ1-6, is DSGVTQTPKHLITATGQRVTLRCSPRSGDLSVYWYQQSLDQGLQFLIQYYNGEERAKGNILERFSAQQFPDLHSELNLSSLELGDSALYFCASSGTTGGPNSPLHFGNGTRLTVT.

The chain joins TRBV27 to TRBJ1-5; 9 bases map to TRBD1. The J segment lost 2 bases and the V segment lost 4 bases, leaving 6 bases of the junction unmatched. Germline-derived CDR1 and CDR2 are MNHEY and SMNVEV (reference sequence). The CDR3 spans 16 residues. CDR3 region: CASSSWTGEGNQPQHF. The CDR3 nucleotides read TGTGCCAGCAGTTCATGGACAGGGGAAGGCAATCAGCCCCAGCATTTT.

This clone was seen a few times. The chain recombines TRBV7-3 with TRBJ2-7; 8 bases fit TRBD2. J gave up 3 bases and V 5 bases, and 9 bases lay outside the gene matches. There are 15 residues in the CDR3. In germline, CDR1 is SGHTA, CDR2 FQGTGA. CDR3 residues: CASSPQVAGLYEQYF. The CDR3 DNA reads TGTGCCAGCAGCCCCCAGGTAGCGGGGCTCTACGAGCAGTACTTC.

The chain carries TRBV5-4 and TRBJ1-3; D is perhaps TRBD1 (5 bases). The V end was cut by 0 bases, the J end by 7 bases, with 8 bases between. CDR1 and CDR2 from the germline V gene are SGHNT and YYREEE (reference sequence). The CDR3 runs 13 residues. The CDR3 bases are TGTGCCAGCAGCTTGGGAGGGGACAACACCATATATTTT. It translates to CASSLGGDNTIYF.

The rearrangement uses TRBV7-3 and TRBJ2-5; 10 bases align to TRBD2. V lost 1 base, J lost 7 bases, and 6 bases stayed unmatched. The germline gives CDR1 SGHTA, CDR2 FQGTGA. CDR3 length: 15 amino acids. The CDR3 region has the DNA TGTGCCAGCAGCTTAAGCCCTAGCGGGAGAGGGACCCAGTACTTC. Translated, it gives CASSLSPSGRGTQYF.

The chain's CDR3 is CASSQVRNSPLHF. The CDR3 nucleotides are TGTGCCAGCAGCCAGGTCAGAAATTCACCCCTCCACTTT. The V gene is TRBV9, the J gene TRBJ1-6; D call uncertain. V lost 4 bases and J lost 7, with 9 bases in between. The CDR3 is 13 residues long. CDR1 is SGDLS and CDR2 is YYNGEE in the germline V gene.

The chain uses TRBV2 and TRBJ1-2; 9 bases fit TRBD1. The CDR3 is 15 amino acids. V trimming: 1 base; J trimming: 6 bases; junction bases outside the gene matches: 6. The germline gives CDR1 SNHLY, CDR2 FYNNEI. The chain's CDR3 is CASSEVRQGGNGYTF. In DNA, the CDR3 is TGTGCCAGCAGTGAAGTTCGACAGGGGGGAAATGGCTACACCTTC.

The chain couples TRBV3-1 (or the pseudogene TRBV3-2) to TRBJ1-1; D is possibly TRBD1 (5 bases). This CDR3 region has 16 residues. The germline gives CDR1 LGHDT, CDR2 YNNKEL (reference sequence). Deletions cut 1 base from V and 3 bases from J, with 15 bases between. The CDR3 DNA is TGTGCCAGCAGCCAAGGGCGGGGGAGCTTCGACACTGAAGCTTTCTTT. Translated, it gives CASSQGRGSFDTEAFF.

The genes are TRBV27 and TRBJ2-7; D perhaps matches TRBD1 (5 bases). Germline loops: CDR1 MNHEY, CDR2 SMNVEV (reference sequence). With 3 bases removed from V and 2 bases from J, the gap between germline ends came to 8 bases. This CDR3 is 13 amino acids long. The CDR3 coding sequence is TGTGCCAGCAGTTTCACAGGACCCTACGAGCAGTACTTC. This sequence encodes CASSFTGPYEQYF.

This clone was counted a few times. The chain has TRBV5-6 and TRBJ1-6; the match to TRBD1 covers 7 bases. The CDR3 runs to 14 residues. The junction had 1 base not matched to a gene; V was cut back by 0 bases and J by 7 bases. Germline V gene data show CDR1 as SGHDT and CDR2 as YYEEEE. The CDR3 DNA reads as TGTGCCAGCAGCTTGGGCAGGGGGAATTCACCCCTCCACTTT. It is translated as CASSLGRGNSPLHF.

The DNA for the CDR3 is TGTGCCAGCAGCGGAACAGGGGGGTACGAGCAGTACTTC. Amino acid sequence: CASSGTGGYEQYF. V usage is TRBV5-4 and J usage is TRBJ2-7; TRBD1 agrees at 8 bases. The germline CDR1 and CDR2 sequences are SGHNT and YYREEE (reference sequence). Trimming removed 4 bases from V and 4 bases from J; junction bases left unmatched: 4. This CDR3 contains 13 residues.

This sequence joins TRBV3-1 (or the pseudogene TRBV3-2) and TRBJ2-7; weak D call: TRBD2 (6 bases). V was shortened by 7 bases and J by 1 base, with 14 bases between the two germline ends. This CDR3 has 14 amino acids. Germline-derived CDR1 and CDR2 are LGHDT and YNNKEL (reference sequence). CDR3 in amino acids: CASTVGGGSYEQYF. The CDR3 DNA reads as TGTGCCAGCACCGTGGGTGGGGGGTCCTACGAGCAGTACTTC.

A single count supports this clone. The V and J genes are TRBV18 and TRBJ1-6; weak D call: TRBD1 (5 bases). Trimming left V 3 bases short and J 6 bases short, with 18 bases between. Looked up from germline, CDR1 is KGHSH and CDR2 is LQKENI. The CDR3 has 17 amino acids. CDR3 sequence reads: CASSPTNLQGINSPLHF. CDR3 DNA: TGTGCCAGCTCACCGACGAACCTTCAGGGAATTAATTCACCCCTCCACTTT.

The rearrangement joins TRBV4-1 to TRBJ1-5, with D possibly being TRBD1 (5 bases). This CDR3 is 17 amino acids long. Trimming took off 4 bases at V and 4 bases at J, with 20 bases between the two ends. CDR1 is MGHRA, CDR2 YSYEKL, per germline. The CDR3 loop reads CASSRTILRGGNQPQHF. The DNA of the CDR3 is TGCGCCAGCAGCCGTACGATCCTTCGGGGCGGAAATCAGCCCCAGCATTTT.

The V gene is TRBV5-1, the J gene TRBJ2-5; D is possibly TRBD1 or TRBD2 (5 bases each). CDR3 length equals 14 residues. Trimming stripped 3 bases from V and 2 bases from J, with 11 bases between. The germline V gene encodes CDR1 SGHRS and CDR2 YFSETQ. The CDR3 region is CASSSRGSQETQYF. The CDR3 DNA is TGCGCCAGCAGCTCGAGGGGCTCTCAAGAGACCCAGTACTTC.

This sequence joins TRBV5-6 and TRBJ1-2; D is unclear. CDR1 is SGHDT, CDR2 YYEEEE, per germline. CDR3 length: 14 amino acids. V lost 4 bases and J lost 2, with 12 bases in between. The CDR3 protein is CASSQTYGNYGYTF. CDR3 nucleotide sequence: TGTGCCAGCAGCCAAACTTATGGAAACTATGGCTACACCTTC.

This clone has only a few counts. The genes are TRBV5-1 and TRBJ2-2; D is unclear. Germline V gene lookup returns CDR1 SGHRS and CDR2 YFSETQ. The CDR3 extends over 15 amino acids. Trimming took off 1 base at V and 5 bases at J, with 12 bases between the two ends. CDR3 coding DNA: TGCGCCAGCAGCTTGACCTCAGGAGCAACCGGGGAGCTGTTTTTT. Translating it yields CASSLTSGATGELFF.

The chain uses TRBV9 and TRBJ2-3, with 11 positions matching TRBD2. This CDR3 spans 17 amino acids. Germline assignment: CDR1 SGDLS and CDR2 YYNGEE. V lost 3 bases to trimming and J lost 2 bases; unmatched junction nucleotides: 8. The CDR3 DNA reads as TGTGCCAGCAGCGCAACTACTAGCGGGGGTCTCACAGATACGCAGTATTTT. Translation gives CASSATTSGGLTDTQYF.

In its sample, this clone was seen once. The chain employs TRBV5-6 and TRBJ2-2; 7 bases align to TRBD1. Losses at the gene ends were 2 bases for V and 4 bases for J; bases not matched to a gene: 5. Germline-derived CDR1 and CDR2 are SGHDT and YYEEEE. The CDR3 loop spans 15 amino acids. This chain's CDR3 is CASSLKGQPTGELFF. CDR3 DNA: TGTGCCAGCAGCTTAAAGGGACAGCCCACCGGGGAGCTGTTTTTT.

The chain uses TRBV28 and TRBJ1-2; possibly TRBD1 for D (6 bases). V was pared by 6 bases and J by 4 bases, with 18 bases between. This CDR3 contains 15 residues. Germline V gives CDR1 MDHEN, CDR2 SYDVKM. CDR3 sequence reads: CASSSWPDSRYGYTF. CDR3 DNA: TGTGCCAGCAGCTCATGGCCGGACAGCCGCTATGGCTACACCTTC.

The chain uses TRBV19 and TRBJ1-1; tentative D call: TRBD1 (5 bases). Germline values: CDR1 LNHDA, CDR2 SQIVND (reference sequence). This CDR3 comprises 11 residues. Trimming left V 8 bases short and J 9 bases short, with 13 bases between. CDR3: CASGQRAKAFF. CDR3 nucleotides: TGTGCCAGTGGACAAAGAGCCAAAGCTTTCTTT.

The rearrangement links TRBV6-5 to TRBJ1-2, with 11 nucleotides matching TRBD1. The CDR3 is 16 amino acids. CDR1 is MNHEY and CDR2 is SVGAGI in the germline V gene. Trimming took 2 bases from V and 6 from J; bases not matched to a gene: 8. CDR3 sequence: CASSYRGTGGINGYTF. The CDR3 DNA reads TGTGCCAGCAGTTACCGGGGGACAGGGGGAATCAATGGCTACACCTTC.

The chain employs TRBV11-2 and TRBJ2-5; D gene uncertain. The V end lost 1 base, the J end lost 1 base, and 10 bases lay between the germline ends. Germline CDR1 and CDR2: SGHAT and FQNNGV. The CDR3 has 15 amino acids. The CDR3 DNA reads as TGTGCCAGCAGCTTAGGGTTGACGCCCCAAGAGACCCAGTACTTC. It translates to CASSLGLTPQETQYF.